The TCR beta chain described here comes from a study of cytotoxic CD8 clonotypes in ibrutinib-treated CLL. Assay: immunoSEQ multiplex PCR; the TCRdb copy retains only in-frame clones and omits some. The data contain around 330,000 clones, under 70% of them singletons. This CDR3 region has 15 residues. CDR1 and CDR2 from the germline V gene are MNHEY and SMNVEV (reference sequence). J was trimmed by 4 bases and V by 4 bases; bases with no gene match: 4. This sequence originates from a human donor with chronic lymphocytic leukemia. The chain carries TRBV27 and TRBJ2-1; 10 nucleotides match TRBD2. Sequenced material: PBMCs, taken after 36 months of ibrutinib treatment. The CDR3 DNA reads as TGTGCCAGCAGTTCCGGGACTAGCGCTTACAATGAGCAGTTCTTC. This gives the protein CASSSGTSAYNEQFF.